These T cell receptor beta chains were read from a single sample in a study of blood T cell repertoires in COVID-19. Repertoires were generated with immunoSEQ multiplex PCR, while TCRdb's copy carries only in-frame clones and drops some. The table lists about 280,000 clones, roughly 90% of them singletons. Sequenced material: peripheral blood. These receptors were taken from a woman aged 45-65 years who had recovered from COVID-19. CDR3s leave out the opening cysteine and the closing phenylalanine or tryptophan. The order of the fields is clone size, V gene, J gene, CDR3 protein. Expanded clones get a size class; other rows say once, few or many, or leave the size out.

NA	TRBV6-2/TRBV6-3	TRBJ1-1	ASSFPEARARNTEAF
NA	TRBV11-3	TRBJ1-2	ASSFAGQNYGYT
NA	TRBV11-2	TRBJ1-4	ASSVGGANEKLF
once	TRBV28	TRBJ2-7	ASLRGAAGVYEQY
NA	TRBV29-1	TRBJ1-2	SVTDRANVYGYT
NA	TRBV9	TRBJ2-1	ASSVGGLRAYNEQF
once	TRBV13	TRBJ1-2	ASSPPDRGPNYGYT
NA	TRBV28	TRBJ2-5	ASRAGQTYQETQY
few	TRBV9	TRBJ2-1	ASSVEAQSSYNEQF
NA	TRBV3-1/TRBV3-2	TRBJ2-3	ASSPGTSGSTDTQY
NA	TRBV7-2	TRBJ2-2	ASSQQGTGELF
NA	TRBV20-1	TRBJ2-7	SASQGLAGVGYEQY
NA	TRBV7-2	TRBJ1-1	ASSSAGTPEGSAF
once	TRBV30	TRBJ1-1	AWRLRVNTEAF
NA	TRBV3-1/TRBV3-2	TRBJ2-1	ASSQDPPSGSRNEQF
NA	TRBV27	TRBJ1-6	ASSPWTASPLH
NA	TRBV3-1/TRBV3-2	TRBJ2-3	ASSQGGGPTDTQY
NA	TRBV24-1	TRBJ2-1	AIGNSGKPYNEQF
NA	TRBV7-2	TRBJ1-1	ASSWAGGPEAF
NA	TRBV27	TRBJ1-5	ASGNDRVSNQPQH
few	TRBV7-2	TRBJ2-2	ASSSYGGELF
NA	TRBV10-3	TRBJ1-1	AIGTGRMNTEAF
many	TRBV5-1	TRBJ2-6	ASSLGTGGAGANVLT
NA	TRBV4-3	TRBJ2-7	ASSQYHGSYEQY
NA	TRBV15	TRBJ2-7	ATSKAGTGGHEQY
many	TRBV28	TRBJ1-1	ASSLFNRLDTEAF
once	TRBV5-4	TRBJ2-6	ASSLVGVPGTGANVLT
NA	TRBV7-2	TRBJ1-1	ASSLITPFNTEAF
few	TRBV5-4	TRBJ1-2	ASSQGPQGSFNYGYT
NA	TRBV14	TRBJ2-1	ASSQDYRASGNAEQF
NA	TRBV5-1	TRBJ1-1	ASRLQVNTEAF
NA	TRBV7-2	TRBJ2-1	ASRTLTTLSYNEQF
NA	TRBV4-1	TRBJ1-2	ASSLETGDYGYT
NA	TRBV7-3	TRBJ2-1	ASSLAGGRASYNEQF
NA	TRBV2	TRBJ1-1	ASSRTVNTEAF
NA	TRBV28	TRBJ2-7	ASSSFMQGGSYEQY
many	TRBV7-8	TRBJ1-2	ASSPVFGAGGYT
few	TRBV5-1	TRBJ1-2	ASSLRTGSYGYT
NA	TRBV27	TRBJ1-6	ASSLYRNNSPLH
few	TRBV4-1	TRBJ1-1	ASSLRFMNTEAF
NA	TRBV6-4	TRBJ2-1	ASRPGQGWHEQF
NA	TRBV11-2	TRBJ2-1	ASSLDASRRGYNEQF
NA	TRBV9	TRBJ1-1	ASSGWTTEAF
NA	TRBV30	TRBJ1-1	AWTGGNTEAF
NA	TRBV18	TRBJ2-5	ASSLSGQFGETQY
NA	TRBV7-2	TRBJ2-1	ASSYTLAGQYNEQF
NA	TRBV29-1	TRBJ2-1	SVVTSWGSYNEQF
few	TRBV29-1	TRBJ1-1	SVGSLRGLYTEAF
once	TRBV28	TRBJ1-5	ASRSQRGTGPHQPQH
NA	TRBV30	TRBJ1-1	AWSGQAVTEAF
NA	TRBV27	TRBJ2-5	ASSRMRQETQY
few	TRBV4-1	TRBJ2-7	ASSQFRGLAGGHEQY